This TCR beta chain was retrieved from a study of cytomegalovirus exposure and HLA in healthy donors. The study ran its PCR with 60 Vbeta and 13 Jbeta primers. Sequenced by immunoSEQ multiplex PCR; TCRdb stores in-frame clones only, minus some. The repertoire holds tens of thousands of clones, with 76% as singletons. This CDR3 has 16 residues. V was clipped by 3 bases and J by 2 bases, with 17 bases between them. Germline V gene lookup returns CDR1 GTSNPN and CDR2 SVGIG (reference sequence). Sequenced sample: PBMCs. The receptor was isolated from a male donor in good health and CMV-seronegative. This chain links TRBV30 with TRBJ1-5; tentative D call: TRBD1 (5 bases). The CDR3, as DNA: TGTGCCTGGAGCATGGTAACGGGAGGGGGCAATCAGCCCCAGCATTTT. This encodes CAWSMVTGGGNQPQHF. Supplemented by reference TRBV30 and TRBJ1-5, the full variable domain reads SQTIHQWPATLVQPVGSPLSLECTVEGTSNPNLYWYRQAAGRGLQLLFYSVGIGQISSEVPQNLSASRPQDRQFILSSKKLLLSDSGFYLCAWSMVTGGGNQPQHFGDGTRLSIL.